This T cell receptor (beta chain) is drawn from a study of blood T cell repertoires in COVID-19. Study summary: T cells, B-cell-depleted T cells, or PBMCs supplied cDNA or gDNA.

Original data processing: The assay estimated nucleated cells by amplifying reference gene primers. Generated by immunoSEQ multiplex PCR, the TCRdb table keeps only in-frame clones and is missing some. V and J calls and clone size follow that table, whereas D and trimming were derived from the DNA. The sample gives about 73,000 clones, roughly nine tenths of which show up once; more than 15% is in the top ten. The receptor was isolated from a woman older than 75 with active or convalescent COVID-19. Sequenced: peripheral blood.

The CDR3 DNA is TGTGCCAGCAGATCCCTTCAAGAGACCCAGTACTTC. This encodes CASRSLQETQYF. The V call is TRBV27, the J call TRBJ2-5; no definite D call. V lost 6 bases and J lost 2, with 7 bases in between. The germline V gene has CDR1 MNHEY and CDR2 SMNVEV (reference sequence). The CDR3 sequence is 12 residues long.